This TCR beta chain was found in a study of blood T cell repertoires in COVID-19. The CDR3 sequence is 14 residues long. Germline V CDR1 and CDR2: SGHDT, YYEEEE. With 4 bases removed from V and 0 bases from J, the gap between germline ends came to 10 bases. The method was immunoSEQ multiplex PCR; TCRdb's version includes in-frame clones alone and lacks a portion of them. The repertoire holds 150,000 to 200,000 clones, with roughly 88% as singletons. The V gene is TRBV5-6, the J gene TRBJ1-1; no clear D gene. Sample: peripheral blood. This receptor was obtained from an elderly woman with active or convalescent COVID-19. The CDR3 loop is CASSRVLVNTEAFF. CDR3 DNA sequence: TGTGCCAGCAGCCGGGTATTGGTGAACACTGAAGCTTTCTTT.